The clone carrying this T cell receptor (beta chain) was found a few times. Unique molecular identifiers were incorporated into the prepared TCRbeta library. TCRdb reprocessed the PCR reads with MiXCR, giving one entry per CDR3 protein. The profile shows around 370,000 distinct CDR3 sequences, under 13% of them singletons. The source of the sample is a study of T-cell reconstitution after alpha-beta-depleted transplantation in children. CDR1 is DFQATT and CDR2 is SNEGSKA in the germline V gene (reference sequence). The V and J ends lost 7 bases and 7 bases, in that order; junction bases with no gene match: 14. The CDR3 has 15 residues.

Source: PBMCs from the stem cell graft donor, taken from the stem cell graft. V usage is TRBV20-1 and J usage is TRBJ2-3; the match to TRBD2 covers 10 bases. This clonotype was sampled from a human donor who donated a stem cell graft to a child with acute lymphoblastic leukemia. The CDR3 nucleotides read TGCAGTGTAGAGAACCCAGCGGGAGGGACATATACGCAGTATTTT. Translated, it gives CSVENPAGGTYTQYF.